This T cell receptor beta chain is from a study of identical twins. Using its own MiXCR run on the 5' RACE reads, TCRdb lists one record per CDR3 protein. The sample consists of 550,000 to 700,000 distinct CDR3 sequences, less than 25% of them appearing once. Healthy Caucasians were all of the donors. The germline V gene has CDR1 LGHDT and CDR2 YNNKEL (reference sequence). V shed 4 bases and J shed 4 bases, with 9 bases lying between them. CDR3 length: 13 amino acids. These data also featured in a second study, about T cells expressing NK-cell markers. That work adds: Sorted CD3+CD56+NKG2C+, CD3+CD56+NKG2C- and CD3+CD56-NKG2C+ T-cell subsets were beta-chain profiled.

V gene TRBV3-1 combines with J gene TRBJ2-3; D unresolved. What was sequenced was PBMCs. The sequence came from a woman between 18 and 29 years old in good health. The CDR3 loop is CASSPLTPDTQYF. In nucleotides, the CDR3 is TGTGCCAGCAGCCCCCTCACCCCAGATACGCAGTATTTT.